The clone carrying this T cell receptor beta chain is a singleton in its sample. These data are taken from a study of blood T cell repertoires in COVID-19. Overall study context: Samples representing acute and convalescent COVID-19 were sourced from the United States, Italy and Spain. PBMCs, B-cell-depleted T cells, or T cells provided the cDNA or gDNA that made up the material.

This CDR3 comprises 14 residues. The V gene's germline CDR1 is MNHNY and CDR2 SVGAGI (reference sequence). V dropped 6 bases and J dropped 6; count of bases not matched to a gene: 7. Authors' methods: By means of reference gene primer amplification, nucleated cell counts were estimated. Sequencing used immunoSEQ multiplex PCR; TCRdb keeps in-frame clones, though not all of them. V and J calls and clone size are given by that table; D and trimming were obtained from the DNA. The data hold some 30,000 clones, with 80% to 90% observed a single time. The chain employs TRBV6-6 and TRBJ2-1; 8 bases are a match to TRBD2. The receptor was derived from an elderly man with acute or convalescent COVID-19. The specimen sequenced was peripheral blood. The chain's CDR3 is CASRPGLGFNEQFF. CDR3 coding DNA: TGTGCCAGCAGGCCGGGACTAGGGTTCAATGAGCAGTTCTTC.